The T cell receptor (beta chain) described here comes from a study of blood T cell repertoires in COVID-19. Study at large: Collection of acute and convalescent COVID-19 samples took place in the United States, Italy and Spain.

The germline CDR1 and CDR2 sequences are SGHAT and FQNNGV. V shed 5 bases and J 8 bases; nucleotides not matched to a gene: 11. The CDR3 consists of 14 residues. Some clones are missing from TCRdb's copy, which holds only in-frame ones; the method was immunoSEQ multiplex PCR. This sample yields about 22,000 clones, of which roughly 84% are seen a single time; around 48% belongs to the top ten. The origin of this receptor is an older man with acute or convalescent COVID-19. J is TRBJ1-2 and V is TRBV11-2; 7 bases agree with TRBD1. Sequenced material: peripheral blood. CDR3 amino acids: CASSNAGTVRGYTF. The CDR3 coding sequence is TGTGCCAGCAGCAACGCCGGGACAGTGCGGGGCTACACCTTC. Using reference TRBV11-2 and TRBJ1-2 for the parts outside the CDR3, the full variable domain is EAGVAQSPRYKIIEKRQSVAFWCNPISGHATLYWYQQILGQGPKLLIQFQNNGVVDDSQLPKDRFSAERLKGVDSTLKIQPAKLEDSAVYLCASSNAGTVRGYTFGSGTRLTVV.